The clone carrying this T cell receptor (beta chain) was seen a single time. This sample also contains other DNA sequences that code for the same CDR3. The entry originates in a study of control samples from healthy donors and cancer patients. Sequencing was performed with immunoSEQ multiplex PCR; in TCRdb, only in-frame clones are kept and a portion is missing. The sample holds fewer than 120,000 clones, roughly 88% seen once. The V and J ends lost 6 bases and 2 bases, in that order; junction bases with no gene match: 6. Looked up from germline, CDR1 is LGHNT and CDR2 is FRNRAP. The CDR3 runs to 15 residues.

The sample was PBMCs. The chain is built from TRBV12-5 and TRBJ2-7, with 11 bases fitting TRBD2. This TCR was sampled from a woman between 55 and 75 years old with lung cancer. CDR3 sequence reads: CASGMTSGTPYEQYF. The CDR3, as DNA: TGTGCTAGTGGCATGACTAGCGGGACCCCCTACGAGCAGTACTTC.